The rows below give T cell receptor beta chains drawn from one sample of a study of vaccination and CD4 T cells after COVID-19. The antigens for these receptors are not known. TCRdb redid the calling of the PCR reads with MiXCR, one entry per CDR3 protein. Of approximately 20,000 distinct CDR3 sequences listed, about 43% are singletons. Sequenced here: CD4+ T cells from blood, cultured in vitro, sampled after SARS-CoV-2 vaccination. These receptors were taken from a human donor who had recovered from COVID-19. Each CDR3 is given with its conserved first and last residue. The order of the fields is D gene, J gene, clone size, V gene, CDR3 length, CDR3 protein, CDR3 DNA. The D gene is left open where the match is weak. Not every row has a clone size; where given, it reads once, few, many or a size class.

d_call: -
j_call: TRBJ1-3
clone_size: -
v_call: TRBV12-3/TRBV12-4
cdr3_length: 13
cdr3_aa: CASSFRVGNTIYF
cdr3_nt: TGTGCCAGCAGTTTTAGGGTGGGAAACACCATATATTTT

d_call: -
j_call: TRBJ2-2
clone_size: -
v_call: TRBV29-1
cdr3_length: 13
cdr3_aa: CSVRRGNTGELFF
cdr3_nt: TGCAGCGTTCGACGGGGGAACACCGGGGAGCTGTTTTTT

d_call: TRBD2
j_call: TRBJ2-3
clone_size: few
v_call: TRBV27
cdr3_length: 15
cdr3_aa: CASSLRSGGTDTQYF
cdr3_nt: TGTGCCAGCAGTTTACGTAGCGGGGGAACAGATACGCAGTATTTT

d_call: -
j_call: TRBJ2-7
clone_size: -
v_call: TRBV7-7
cdr3_length: 13
cdr3_aa: CASSLDRNYEQYF
cdr3_nt: TGTGCCAGCAGCTTAGACCGAAACTACGAGCAGTACTTC

d_call: -
j_call: TRBJ1-5
clone_size: few
v_call: TRBV21-1
cdr3_length: 17
cdr3_aa: CASGQGLTQGGNQPQHF
cdr3_nt: TGTGCCAGCGGACAGGGCCTCACCCAAGGGGGCAATCAGCCCCAGCATTTT

d_call: -
j_call: TRBJ2-5
clone_size: few
v_call: TRBV6-1
cdr3_length: 12
cdr3_aa: CASRSGRETQYF
cdr3_nt: TGTGCCAGCAGGTCGGGTAGGGAGACCCAGTACTTC

d_call: TRBD1
j_call: TRBJ1-6
clone_size: -
v_call: TRBV6-5
cdr3_length: 19
cdr3_aa: CASSYSNGTDFHHNSPLHF
cdr3_nt: TGTGCCAGCAGTTACTCGAACGGGACAGACTTTCACCATAATTCACCCCTCCACTTT

d_call: TRBD1
j_call: TRBJ2-1
clone_size: few
v_call: TRBV15
cdr3_length: 15
cdr3_aa: CATSSRDRVSNEQFF
cdr3_nt: TGTGCCACCAGCTCCCGGGACAGGGTTTCGAATGAGCAGTTCTTC

d_call: -
j_call: TRBJ1-1
clone_size: once
v_call: TRBV28
cdr3_length: 13
cdr3_aa: CASSLVGNLEAFF
cdr3_nt: TGTGCCAGCAGTTTAGTCGGAAATCTTGAAGCTTTCTTT

d_call: TRBD1
j_call: TRBJ2-5
clone_size: -
v_call: TRBV29-1
cdr3_length: 13
cdr3_aa: CSVEVGQANCQYF
cdr3_nt: TGCAGCGTTGAGGTGGGACAGGCGAACTGCCAGTACTTC

d_call: -
j_call: TRBJ1-2
clone_size: -
v_call: TRBV6-4
cdr3_length: 15
cdr3_aa: CASILRQGLSYGYTF
cdr3_nt: TGTGCCAGCATTCTACGTCAAGGACTCAGTTATGGCTACACCTTC

d_call: -
j_call: TRBJ1-1
clone_size: -
v_call: TRBV28
cdr3_length: 12
cdr3_aa: CASTSSGTEAFF
cdr3_nt: TGTGCCAGCACTTCCTCAGGCACTGAAGCTTTCTTT

d_call: -
j_call: TRBJ1-1
clone_size: -
v_call: TRBV6-1
cdr3_length: 13
cdr3_aa: CASSEKMNTEAFF
cdr3_nt: TGTGCCAGCAGTGAAAAAATGAACACTGAAGCTTTCTTT

d_call: -
j_call: TRBJ2-3
clone_size: -
v_call: TRBV19
cdr3_length: 14
cdr3_aa: CASSRYRDTDTQYF
cdr3_nt: TGTGCCAGTAGTCGATACAGAGACACAGATACGCAGTATTTT

d_call: TRBD2
j_call: TRBJ2-4
clone_size: -
v_call: TRBV7-2
cdr3_length: 15
cdr3_aa: CASSPGTSVRNIQYF
cdr3_nt: TGTGCCAGCAGCCCCGGGACTAGCGTGAGGAACATTCAGTACTTC

d_call: TRBD2
j_call: TRBJ2-2
clone_size: -
v_call: TRBV4-1
cdr3_length: 19
cdr3_aa: CASSQFMMGLAPNTGELFF
cdr3_nt: TGCGCCAGCAGCCAATTCATGATGGGACTAGCGCCCAACACCGGGGAGCTGTTTTTT

d_call: -
j_call: TRBJ1-3
clone_size: -
v_call: TRBV28
cdr3_length: 13
cdr3_aa: CASSPPSRNTIYF
cdr3_nt: TGTGCCAGCAGTCCCCCCTCCCGGAACACCATATATTTT

d_call: -
j_call: TRBJ2-5
clone_size: few
v_call: TRBV19
cdr3_length: 14
cdr3_aa: CASSGKPYQETQYF
cdr3_nt: TGTGCCAGCTCCGGTAAGCCGTACCAAGAGACCCAGTACTTC

d_call: -
j_call: TRBJ2-1
clone_size: -
v_call: TRBV7-9
cdr3_length: 16
cdr3_aa: CASSSPTGPTPNEQFF
cdr3_nt: TGTGCCAGCAGCTCACCGACAGGCCCGACACCCAATGAGCAGTTCTTC

d_call: -
j_call: TRBJ1-1
clone_size: few
v_call: TRBV7-2
cdr3_length: 14
cdr3_aa: CASSLDRVNTEAFF
cdr3_nt: TGTGCCAGCAGCTTAGACAGGGTGAACACTGAAGCTTTCTTT

d_call: -
j_call: TRBJ1-5
clone_size: few
v_call: TRBV6-1
cdr3_length: 14
cdr3_aa: CASRAPGMGQPQHF
cdr3_nt: TGTGCCAGCAGGGCCCCAGGTATGGGTCAGCCCCAGCATTTT

d_call: TRBD2
j_call: TRBJ2-7
clone_size: -
v_call: TRBV5-1
cdr3_length: 16
cdr3_aa: CASSPSGLGISYEQYF
cdr3_nt: TGCGCCAGCAGCCCATCGGGACTAGGAATCTCCTACGAGCAGTACTTC

d_call: TRBD2
j_call: TRBJ2-2
clone_size: -
v_call: TRBV7-9
cdr3_length: 15
cdr3_aa: CASSLAGANTGELFF
cdr3_nt: TGTGCCAGCAGCCTAGCGGGAGCGAACACCGGGGAGCTGTTTTTT

d_call: -
j_call: TRBJ2-7
clone_size: -
v_call: TRBV2
cdr3_length: 11
cdr3_aa: CASSTAYEQYF
cdr3_nt: TGTGCCAGCAGTACCGCCTACGAGCAGTACTTC

d_call: TRBD1
j_call: TRBJ2-5
clone_size: -
v_call: TRBV28
cdr3_length: 13
cdr3_aa: CASRMTGKETQYF
cdr3_nt: TGTGCCAGCAGAATGACAGGGAAGGAGACCCAGTACTTC

d_call: TRBD2
j_call: TRBJ2-7
clone_size: -
v_call: TRBV19
cdr3_length: 16
cdr3_aa: CASSPGGWRIPNEQYF
cdr3_nt: TGTGCCAGTAGTCCCGGGGGGTGGCGGATACCTAACGAGCAGTACTTC

d_call: -
j_call: TRBJ2-5
clone_size: -
v_call: TRBV29-1
cdr3_length: 14
cdr3_aa: CSVVTRTAQETQYF
cdr3_nt: TGCAGCGTTGTGACCAGGACCGCCCAAGAGACCCAGTACTTC

d_call: -
j_call: TRBJ1-2
clone_size: -
v_call: TRBV5-1
cdr3_length: 14
cdr3_aa: CASSLEGGAYGYTF
cdr3_nt: TGCGCCAGCAGCTTGGAGGGAGGGGCCTATGGCTACACCTTC

d_call: -
j_call: TRBJ2-2
clone_size: -
v_call: TRBV20-1
cdr3_length: 13
cdr3_aa: CSARSPNTGELFF
cdr3_nt: TGCAGTGCTAGATCCCCGAACACCGGGGAGCTGTTTTTT

d_call: -
j_call: TRBJ1-1
clone_size: -
v_call: TRBV5-1
cdr3_length: 15
cdr3_aa: CASSSATVKNTEAFF
cdr3_nt: TGCGCCAGCAGCTCTGCGACAGTAAAGAACACTGAAGCTTTCTTT

d_call: -
j_call: TRBJ2-5
clone_size: -
v_call: TRBV19
cdr3_length: 13
cdr3_aa: CASSITQQETQYF
cdr3_nt: TGTGCCAGTAGTATAACCCAACAAGAGACCCAGTACTTC

d_call: -
j_call: TRBJ1-6
clone_size: -
v_call: TRBV7-9
cdr3_length: 15
cdr3_aa: CASSQEGVLISPLHF
cdr3_nt: TGTGCCAGCAGCCAAGAGGGGGTTTTGATTTCACCCCTCCACTTT

d_call: -
j_call: TRBJ1-1
clone_size: -
v_call: TRBV11-3
cdr3_length: 12
cdr3_aa: CASSLDTAGAFF
cdr3_nt: TGTGCCAGCAGCTTAGATACCGCAGGGGCTTTCTTT

d_call: -
j_call: TRBJ1-2
clone_size: -
v_call: TRBV7-2
cdr3_length: 14
cdr3_aa: CASRWDIENYGYTF
cdr3_nt: TGTGCCAGCAGATGGGACATCGAGAACTATGGCTACACCTTC

d_call: -
j_call: TRBJ1-4
clone_size: -
v_call: TRBV7-6
cdr3_length: 15
cdr3_aa: CASSLSPGTNEKLFF
cdr3_nt: TGTGCCAGCAGCTTATCTCCAGGGACTAATGAAAAACTGTTTTTT

d_call: -
j_call: TRBJ2-3
clone_size: -
v_call: TRBV6-1
cdr3_length: 15
cdr3_aa: CATNPNPPATDTQYF
cdr3_nt: TGTGCCACCAACCCAAACCCCCCGGCCACAGATACGCAGTATTTT

d_call: -
j_call: TRBJ2-1
clone_size: -
v_call: TRBV20-1
cdr3_length: 13
cdr3_aa: CSARGQTNNEQFF
cdr3_nt: TGCAGTGCTAGGGGCCAGACCAACAATGAGCAGTTCTTC

d_call: -
j_call: TRBJ2-5
clone_size: few
v_call: TRBV20-1
cdr3_length: 11
cdr3_aa: CSAVRQETQYF
cdr3_nt: TGCAGTGCCGTCAGGCAAGAGACCCAGTACTTC

d_call: -
j_call: TRBJ2-5
clone_size: -
v_call: TRBV12-3/TRBV12-4
cdr3_length: 16
cdr3_aa: CASSLAPPSGQETQYF
cdr3_nt: TGTGCCAGCAGTTTAGCGCCGCCAAGCGGGCAAGAGACCCAGTACTTC

d_call: -
j_call: TRBJ1-4
clone_size: -
v_call: TRBV20-1
cdr3_length: 13
cdr3_aa: CSATWLEDEKLFF
cdr3_nt: TGCAGTGCTACCTGGCTCGAGGATGAAAAACTGTTTTTT

d_call: TRBD1
j_call: TRBJ1-5
clone_size: -
v_call: TRBV20-1
cdr3_length: 13
cdr3_aa: CSVRQGVDQPQHF
cdr3_nt: TGCAGTGTTAGACAGGGGGTCGATCAGCCCCAGCATTTT

d_call: -
j_call: TRBJ2-1
clone_size: few
v_call: TRBV27
cdr3_length: 13
cdr3_aa: CASSSYRIDEQFF
cdr3_nt: TGTGCCAGCAGTTCCTACAGGATCGATGAGCAGTTCTTC

d_call: -
j_call: TRBJ1-1
clone_size: few
v_call: TRBV6-1
cdr3_length: 13
cdr3_aa: CASIRPGRNEAFF
cdr3_nt: TGTGCCAGCATTAGGCCAGGGCGAAATGAAGCTTTCTTT

d_call: -
j_call: TRBJ2-5
clone_size: few
v_call: TRBV7-2
cdr3_length: 15
cdr3_aa: CASSPGRSIGKTQYF
cdr3_nt: TGTGCCAGCAGCCCTGGACGGAGTATTGGGAAGACCCAGTACTTC

d_call: TRBD1
j_call: TRBJ2-7
clone_size: -
v_call: TRBV30
cdr3_length: 12
cdr3_aa: CAWGQGGNEQYF
cdr3_nt: TGTGCCTGGGGACAGGGAGGCAACGAGCAGTACTTC

d_call: TRBD1
j_call: TRBJ2-5
clone_size: few
v_call: TRBV7-2
cdr3_length: 15
cdr3_aa: CASSLVDRGGSDQYF
cdr3_nt: TGTGCCAGCAGCTTGGTGGACAGGGGGGGGTCGGACCAGTACTTC

d_call: -
j_call: TRBJ2-7
clone_size: -
v_call: TRBV7-3
cdr3_length: 13
cdr3_aa: CASSTGPTYEQYF
cdr3_nt: TGTGCCAGCAGCACGGGACCTACCTACGAGCAGTACTTC

d_call: -
j_call: TRBJ2-1
clone_size: -
v_call: TRBV19
cdr3_length: 16
cdr3_aa: CASSIVGTSAHNEQFF
cdr3_nt: TGTGCCAGTAGTATAGTCGGGACGAGCGCCCACAATGAGCAGTTCTTC

d_call: TRBD1
j_call: TRBJ1-2
clone_size: few
v_call: TRBV27
cdr3_length: 15
cdr3_aa: CASSIGTGEDYGYTF
cdr3_nt: TGTGCCAGCAGTATCGGGACAGGGGAGGACTATGGCTACACCTTC

d_call: TRBD2
j_call: TRBJ2-2
clone_size: -
v_call: TRBV11-2
cdr3_length: 15
cdr3_aa: CASSLNSGGSGELFF
cdr3_nt: TGTGCCAGCAGCTTAAACAGCGGGGGGAGCGGGGAGCTGTTTTTT

d_call: TRBD1
j_call: TRBJ1-5
clone_size: -
v_call: TRBV4-1
cdr3_length: 17
cdr3_aa: CASSQDSQGGIVRPQHF
cdr3_nt: TGCGCCAGCAGCCAAGACTCACAGGGGGGTATTGTACGGCCCCAGCATTTT

d_call: TRBD1
j_call: TRBJ1-5
clone_size: -
v_call: TRBV6-1
cdr3_length: 15
cdr3_aa: CASKIRDSYNQPQHF
cdr3_nt: TGTGCCAGCAAGATCCGGGACAGTTACAATCAGCCCCAGCATTTT

d_call: -
j_call: TRBJ2-3
clone_size: -
v_call: TRBV6-1
cdr3_length: 17
cdr3_aa: CASSPSQTGKGTDTQYF
cdr3_nt: TGTGCCAGCAGTCCATCGCAAACAGGGAAAGGGACAGATACGCAGTATTTT

d_call: TRBD2
j_call: TRBJ2-5
clone_size: -
v_call: TRBV5-1
cdr3_length: 15
cdr3_aa: CASSTTGTSGGEQYF
cdr3_nt: TGCGCCAGCAGCACAACCGGGACTAGCGGGGGGGAACAGTACTTC

d_call: -
j_call: TRBJ1-3
clone_size: -
v_call: TRBV15
cdr3_length: 18
cdr3_aa: CATSRDGLTGRSGNTIYF
cdr3_nt: TGTGCCACCAGCAGAGATGGTCTGACAGGCCGCTCTGGAAACACCATATATTTT